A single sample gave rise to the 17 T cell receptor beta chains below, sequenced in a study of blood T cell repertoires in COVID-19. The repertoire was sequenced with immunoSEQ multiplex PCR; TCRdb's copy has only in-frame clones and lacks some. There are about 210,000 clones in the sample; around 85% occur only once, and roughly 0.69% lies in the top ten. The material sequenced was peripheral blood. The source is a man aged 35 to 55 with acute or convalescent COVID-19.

In DNA, the CDR3 is TGCAGCGGGGGCCTTCGGTCAAACACTGAAGCTTTCTTT. Amino acid sequence: CSGGLRSNTEAFF. V is TRBV29-1 and J is TRBJ1-1, with TRBD1 as a possible D gene (5 bases). Germline loops: CDR1 SQVTM, CDR2 ANQGSEA. The length of the CDR3 is 13 residues. V was cut by 7 bases and J by 2 bases, with 14 bases left in between.

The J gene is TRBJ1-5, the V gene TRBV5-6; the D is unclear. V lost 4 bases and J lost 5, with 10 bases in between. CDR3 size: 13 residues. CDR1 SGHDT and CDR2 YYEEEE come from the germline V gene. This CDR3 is CASSPGLHQPQHF. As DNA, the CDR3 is TGTGCCAGCAGCCCGGGTCTCCATCAGCCCCAGCATTTT.

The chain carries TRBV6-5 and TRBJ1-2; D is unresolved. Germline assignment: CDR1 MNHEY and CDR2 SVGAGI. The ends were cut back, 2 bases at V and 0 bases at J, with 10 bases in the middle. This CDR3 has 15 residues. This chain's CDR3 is CASSYTFRANYGYTF. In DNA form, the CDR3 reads TGTGCCAGCAGTTACACGTTTCGAGCTAACTATGGCTACACCTTC.

The CDR3 is CASTRGSEQYF. The CDR3 DNA sequence: TGTGCCAGTACTAGGGGGAGTGAGCAGTACTTC. The V and J genes are TRBV12-3 or TRBV12-4 and TRBJ2-7; D might be TRBD1 (6 bases). The length of the CDR3 is 11 residues. V was cut by 9 bases and J by 7 bases, with 13 bases left in between.

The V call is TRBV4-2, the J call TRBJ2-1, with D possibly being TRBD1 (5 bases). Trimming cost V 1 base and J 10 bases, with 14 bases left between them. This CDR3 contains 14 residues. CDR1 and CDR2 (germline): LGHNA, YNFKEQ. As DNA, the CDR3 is TGTGCCAGCAGCCAAGGACAGTCTAAGGAAGAGCAGTTCTTC. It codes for CASSQGQSKEEQFF.

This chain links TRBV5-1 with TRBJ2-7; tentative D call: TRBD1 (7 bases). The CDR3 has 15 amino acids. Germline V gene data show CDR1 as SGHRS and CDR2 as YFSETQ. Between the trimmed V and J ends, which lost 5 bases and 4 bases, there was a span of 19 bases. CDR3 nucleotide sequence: TGCGCCAGCAGAGCCAGGGGGGAAGCGGAATACGAGCAGTACTTC. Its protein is CASRARGEAEYEQYF.

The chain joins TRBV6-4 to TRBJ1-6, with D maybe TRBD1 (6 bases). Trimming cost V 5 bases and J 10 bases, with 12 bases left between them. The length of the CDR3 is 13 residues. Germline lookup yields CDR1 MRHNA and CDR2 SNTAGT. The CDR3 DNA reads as TGTGCCAGCAGTATCACAGGGTTCTCACCCCTCCACTTT. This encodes CASSITGFSPLHF.

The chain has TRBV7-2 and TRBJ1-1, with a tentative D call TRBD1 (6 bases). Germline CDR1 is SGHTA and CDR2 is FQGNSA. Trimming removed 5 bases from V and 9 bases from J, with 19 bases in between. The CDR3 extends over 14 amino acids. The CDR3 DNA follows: TGTGCCAGCAGCCTCGCGGCAGGGGAAACCCAAGCTTTCTTT. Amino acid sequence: CASSLAAGETQAFF. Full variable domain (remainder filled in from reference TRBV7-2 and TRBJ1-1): GAGVSQSPSNKVTEKGKDVELRCDPISGHTALYWYRQSLGQGLEFLIYFQGNSAPDKSGLPSDRFSAERTGGSVSTLTIQRTQQEDSAVYLCASSLAAGETQAFFGQGTRLTVV.

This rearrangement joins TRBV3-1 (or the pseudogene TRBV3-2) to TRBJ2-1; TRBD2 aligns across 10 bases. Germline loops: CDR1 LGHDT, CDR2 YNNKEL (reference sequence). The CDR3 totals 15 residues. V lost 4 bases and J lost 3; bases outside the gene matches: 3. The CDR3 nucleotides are TGTGCCAGCAGCCCGCTAGCGGGGGACTACAATGAGCAGTTCTTC. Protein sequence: CASSPLAGDYNEQFF.

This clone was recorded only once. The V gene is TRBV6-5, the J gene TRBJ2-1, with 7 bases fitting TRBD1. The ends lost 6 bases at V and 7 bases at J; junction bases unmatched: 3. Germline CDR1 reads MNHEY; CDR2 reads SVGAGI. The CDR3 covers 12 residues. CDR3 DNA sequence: TGTGCCAGCAGCCTGGGACAGAATGAGCAGTTCTTC. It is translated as CASSLGQNEQFF.

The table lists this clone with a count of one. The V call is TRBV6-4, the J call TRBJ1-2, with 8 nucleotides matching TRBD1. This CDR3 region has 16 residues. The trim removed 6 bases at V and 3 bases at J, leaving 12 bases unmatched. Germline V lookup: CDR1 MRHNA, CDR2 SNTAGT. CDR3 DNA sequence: TGTGCCAGCAGACTTACTACCGGGACAGGCGACTATGGCTACACCTTC. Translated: CASRLTTGTGDYGYTF.

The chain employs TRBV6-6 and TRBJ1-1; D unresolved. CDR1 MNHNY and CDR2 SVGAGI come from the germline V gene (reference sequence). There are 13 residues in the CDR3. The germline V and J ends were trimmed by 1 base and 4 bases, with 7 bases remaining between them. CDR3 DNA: TGTGCCAGCAGTTACTTGGCAGGCACTGAAGCTTTCTTT. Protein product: CASSYLAGTEAFF.

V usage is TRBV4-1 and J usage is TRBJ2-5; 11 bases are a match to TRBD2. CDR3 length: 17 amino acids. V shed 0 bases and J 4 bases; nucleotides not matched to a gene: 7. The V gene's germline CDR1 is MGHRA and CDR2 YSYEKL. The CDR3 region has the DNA TGCGCCAGCAGCCAAGATCCCCCGCTAGCGGGGGGAGAGACCCAGTACTTC. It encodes CASSQDPPLAGGETQYF.

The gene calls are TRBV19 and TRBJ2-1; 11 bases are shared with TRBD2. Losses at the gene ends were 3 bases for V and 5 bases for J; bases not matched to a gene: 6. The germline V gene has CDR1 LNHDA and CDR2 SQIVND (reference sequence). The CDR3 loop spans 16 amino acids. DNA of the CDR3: TGTGCCAGTAGTATCCTAGCGGGAGGCATCAACAATGAGCAGTTCTTC. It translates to CASSILAGGINNEQFF.

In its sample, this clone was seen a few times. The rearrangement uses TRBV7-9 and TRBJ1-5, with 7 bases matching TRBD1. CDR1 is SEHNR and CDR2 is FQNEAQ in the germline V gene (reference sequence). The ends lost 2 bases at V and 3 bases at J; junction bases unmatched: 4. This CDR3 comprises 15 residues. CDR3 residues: CASSLSRGDNQPQHF. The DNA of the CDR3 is TGTGCCAGCAGCTTATCCAGGGGGGACAATCAGCCCCAGCATTTT.

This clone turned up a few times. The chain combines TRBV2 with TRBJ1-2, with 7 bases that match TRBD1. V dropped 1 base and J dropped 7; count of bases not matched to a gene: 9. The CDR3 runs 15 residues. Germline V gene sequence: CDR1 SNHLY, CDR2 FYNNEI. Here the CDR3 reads CASSEDGRQGVGYTF. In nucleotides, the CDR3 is TGTGCCAGCAGTGAAGATGGTCGGCAGGGGGTTGGCTACACCTTC.

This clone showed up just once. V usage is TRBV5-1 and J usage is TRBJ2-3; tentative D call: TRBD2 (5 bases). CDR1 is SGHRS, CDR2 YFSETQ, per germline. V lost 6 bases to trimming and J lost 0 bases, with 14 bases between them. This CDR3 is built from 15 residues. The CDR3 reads CASTPGGGSTDTQYF. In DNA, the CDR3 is TGCGCCAGCACTCCAGGCGGCGGGAGCACAGATACGCAGTATTTT.